This T cell receptor beta chain appears in the sequencing data of a study of T cell repertoires in cytomegalovirus infection. About the research overall: The authors used CMV epitopes that were HLA-C-restricted (recently identified) and HLA-B-restricted (well studied). Carrying CMV and the relevant HLA type showed in public TCR beta signatures.

The CDR3 spans 17 residues. V shed 0 bases and J 7 bases; nucleotides not matched to a gene: 16. Germline lookup yields CDR1 DFQATT and CDR2 SNEGSKA (reference sequence). On this clonotype: Antigen specificity is unknown.

MiXCR was run by TCRdb on the reads, yielding one entry per CDR3 protein. The data show approximately 910,000 distinct CDR3 sequences, 30% to 40% seen once. Findings of the study overall: CMV-specific HLA-C-restricted TCR beta clonotypes dominated the ex vivo response. Cumulative frequency of public TCR beta families picked out carriers of CMV plus the relevant HLA.

The specimen was cultured CD8+ T cells from PBMCs, collected from culture after CMV antigen stimulation. The V gene is TRBV20-1, the J gene TRBJ2-3; TRBD2 matches 7 bases. This sequence originates from a human donor in good health (CMV status not recorded). Some clones in this sample may be carry-over from other donors' samples. Here the CDR3 reads CSARDLSGLAVRNTQYF. The CDR3 nucleotides read TGCAGTGCTAGAGATCTCTCTGGTCTAGCGGTTAGGAATACGCAGTATTTT.